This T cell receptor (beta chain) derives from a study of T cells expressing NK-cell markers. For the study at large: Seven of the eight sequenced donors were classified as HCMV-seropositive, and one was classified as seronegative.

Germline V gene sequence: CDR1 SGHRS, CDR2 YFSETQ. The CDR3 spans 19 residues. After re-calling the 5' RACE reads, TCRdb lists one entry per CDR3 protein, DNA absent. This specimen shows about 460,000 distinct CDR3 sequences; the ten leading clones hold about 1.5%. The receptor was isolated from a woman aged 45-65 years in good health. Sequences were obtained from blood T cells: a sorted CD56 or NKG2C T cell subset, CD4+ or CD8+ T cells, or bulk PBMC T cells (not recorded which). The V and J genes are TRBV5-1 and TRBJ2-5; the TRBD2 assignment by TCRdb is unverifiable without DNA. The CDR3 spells CASSPGLAGGGGNQETQYF.